The subject of this entry is one TCR beta chain. The data belong to a study of blood T cell repertoires in COVID-19. On the study more broadly: The United States, Italy and Spain provided the acute and convalescent COVID-19 samples.

In the original analysis: For nucleated cells, counts were estimated from reference gene primer amplification. Only in-frame clones appear in the TCRdb table, and some are missing; sequencing was by immunoSEQ multiplex PCR. The DNA gave D and trimming, while V, J and clone size come from that table. This sample has 60,000 to 85,000 clones; roughly nine tenths occur once, and the top ten carry roughly 1.5%. The CDR3 runs 15 residues. Germline V lookup: CDR1 SGHRS, CDR2 YFSETQ. Trimming removed 0 bases from V and 2 bases from J, with 11 bases in between. The gene calls are TRBV5-1 and TRBJ2-5; TRBD2 is a possible D gene (7 bases). Sequenced input: peripheral blood. This sequence originates from a man aged 50-59 years with acute or convalescent COVID-19. The CDR3 DNA reads TGCGCCAGCAGCTTGGAGGGGGGGCGGCAAGAGACCCAGTACTTC. This codes for CASSLEGGRQETQYF.